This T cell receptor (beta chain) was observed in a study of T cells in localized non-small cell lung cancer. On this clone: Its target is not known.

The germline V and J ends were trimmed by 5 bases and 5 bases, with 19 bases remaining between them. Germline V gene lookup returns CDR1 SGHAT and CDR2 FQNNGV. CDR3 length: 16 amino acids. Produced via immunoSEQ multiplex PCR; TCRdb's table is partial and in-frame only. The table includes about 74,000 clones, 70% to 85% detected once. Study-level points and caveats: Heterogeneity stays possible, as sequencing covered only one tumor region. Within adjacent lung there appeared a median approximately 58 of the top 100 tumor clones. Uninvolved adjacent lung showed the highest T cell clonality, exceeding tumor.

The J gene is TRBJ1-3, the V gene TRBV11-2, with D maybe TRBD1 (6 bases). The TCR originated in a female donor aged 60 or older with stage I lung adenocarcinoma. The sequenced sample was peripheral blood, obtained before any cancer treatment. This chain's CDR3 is CASSLDPGEARNTIYF. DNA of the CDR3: TGTGCCAGCAGCCTCGACCCAGGGGAGGCAAGAAACACCATATATTTT.